Listed below are T cell receptor beta chains from one sample, sequenced in a study of CD8 T cells in Susac syndrome. Via MiXCR, TCRdb re-called the immunoSEQ multiplex PCR reads, giving one row per CDR3 protein. The sample yields 100,000 to 150,000 distinct CDR3 sequences, 90% to 95% seen once. Sequencing input: CD4+ T cells from PBMCs. The receptors originated from a human donor in good health. Each CDR3 is given with its conserved first and last residue.

v_gene: TRBV7-9; CDR3aa: CASSFGRTRDNEQFF
v_gene: TRBV5-4; CDR3aa: CASGEGIRDTGELFF
v_gene: TRBV2; CDR3aa: CASSGNWTSGYEQYF
v_gene: TRBV6-1; CDR3aa: CASSTTSGRSDTQYF
v_gene: TRBV11-3; CDR3aa: CASSRTGGAEAFF
v_gene: TRBV6-6; CDR3aa: CASTPRGTNEKLFF
v_gene: TRBV19; CDR3aa: CASSIGRASGRAYQETQYF
v_gene: TRBV7-9; CDR3aa: CASTSSGTAIHEQYF
v_gene: TRBV6-2/TRBV6-3; CDR3aa: CASSSGQNTEAFF
v_gene: TRBV30; CDR3aa: CAWSVVRGIRVYEQFF
v_gene: TRBV7-9; CDR3aa: CASSLGQNNYEQYF
v_gene: TRBV12-3/TRBV12-4; CDR3aa: CASSFAGKAFF
v_gene: TRBV18; CDR3aa: CASSQRGQWTEAFF
v_gene: TRBV3-1; CDR3aa: CASSQVPANYGYTF
v_gene: TRBV5-1; CDR3aa: CASSLGLAADSYNEQFF
v_gene: TRBV20-1; CDR3aa: CSASALAVSDYEQYF